This entry describes one T cell receptor (beta chain). This clone is a singleton in its sample. No cognate antigen has been identified for it. No much larger clone is present one base from it, and per-base qualities are unavailable. The data were obtained in a study of CD8+ T cells in alopecia areata (dated by TCRdb to the late 2010s). For the study in its entirety: The treated patients took part in an open-label pilot trial in which moderate-to-severe alopecia areata was treated with oral tofacitinib at 5 to 10 mg twice daily. Tofacitinib was given for 6 to 18 months, followed by 6 months of follow-up off drug to assess delayed response and recurrence. For the treated patients, the SALT score, which quantifies what percentage of scalp surface area is affected, served as the measure of disease severity. High-throughput TCRbeta sequencing was used to examine T cell clonal expansion in alopecia areata in both the C3H/HeJ mouse model and human patients. On the human side, TCRbeta sequencing was run on scalp tissue and on sorted CD4+ and CD8+ peripheral blood T cells from healthy controls and from alopecia areata patients with either patchy or totalis/universalis disease. Patients on tofacitinib were biopsied at baseline and after 4 and 24 weeks of treatment, and several of the patients also had a later scalp biopsy. Scalp clonality was compared among normal scalp (n=4), patchy alopecia areata scalp (n=8), and alopecia totalis/universalis scalp (n=8). RNA was extracted with the PAXgene miRNA kit for fixed scalp, the miRNeasy kit for PBMCs, and the RNeasy kit for mouse skin. TCRbeta CDR3 regions were amplified by immunoSEQ multiplex PCR using 35 Vbeta forward and 13 Jbeta reverse primers. The paper's findings and limits, for the study overall: Because the treated cohort was small and had only one nonresponder, larger studies are needed to examine links between baseline CD8+ expansion and response. Resident alphabeta T cells in normal human skin are also sequenced, complicating scalp TCR repertoire analysis, unlike mouse skin dominated by gammadelta T cells. Many expanded lesional clones were found to persist in scalp and blood during tofacitinib treatment, and relapse after treatment cessation may be partly explained by this persistence. Scalp clonality and the number of expanded CD8+ clones among the top 100 scalp clones were significantly decreased by tofacitinib. Lesional scalp, especially in alopecia totalis/universalis, showed higher clonality and more expanded CD8+ clones than normal scalp, suggesting antigenic drive. TCR sequences shared between patients were less clear than in mice, possibly partly because of HLA diversity in the patient population.

The germline V gene supplies CDR1 MGHRA and CDR2 YSYEKL. Its CDR3 holds 17 amino acids, cysteine through phenylalanine. This entry keeps only the CDR3 DNA: 51 bases, framed from base 1. V is shortened by 4 bases, J by 0 bases, and the region joining them spans 13 bases. The library was prepared using the immunoSEQ multiplex PCR assay. To provide template for TCR sequencing, every sample had RNA extracted and reverse transcribed into cDNA. SuperScript III was used to make first-strand cDNA, primed with a 2:1 mix of oligo-dT and random hexamers. A synthetic immune receptor repertoire was used to gauge amplification bias, and whatever bias remained was removed computationally. Per the source publication's procedure: After raw reads were preprocessed to remove errors, the CDR3 was defined following IMGT conventions as running from the conserved cysteine to phenylalanine. To get clonality, Shannon entropy was normalized by log2 of the number of productive unique TCRs and the result was subtracted from 1. Whether each scalp clone was CD4 or CD8 was inferred by checking scalp TCRbeta sequences against the CD4 and CD8 repertoires from sorted blood. The table was pulled from immuneACCESS by TCRdb, which kept in-frame rearrangements only. Such tables lose some clones; where checked, under half of the loss comes from unresolved V genes, and the rest has no known cause. The V and J calls and the clone size are those of that table, but D and trimming were determined from the DNA. The sample records approximately 280,000 clones, 58% of which are singletons. Less than 2% of the sample belongs to the ten largest clones.

In the paper's terms, the time point label means: 24 weeks on oral tofacitinib. The treatment or condition label for this specimen denotes: oral pan-JAK inhibitor, 5-10 mg twice daily. From alopecia areata patients, peripheral blood was collected along with lesional scalp punch biopsies. PBMCs were isolated by density centrifugation and stained for CD3, CD4 and CD8, after which CD4+ and CD8+ T cells were sorted on a FACSAria. Recombination joined TRBV4-1 with TRBJ2-6; the D segment is perhaps TRBD1 or TRBD2, each sharing 5 matched bases. This sequence originates from a human donor with alopecia areata. Here the sequenced sample was CD4+ T cells sorted from blood, taken at week 24, from a patient treated with tofacitinib. The nucleotide sequence is TGCGCCAGCAGCCTTCCGGGACGGAGCTCTGGGGCCAACGTCCTGACTTTC. Its protein product is CASSLPGRSSGANVLTF.